Listed here are 19 T cell receptor beta chains from one sample, sequenced in a study of blood T cell repertoires in COVID-19. The repertoire was sequenced with immunoSEQ multiplex PCR; TCRdb's copy has only in-frame clones and lacks some. The top ten hold around 1.1% of the sample, which has hundreds of thousands of clones, around 87% seen once. Sequencing was carried out using PBMCs or T cells enriched from blood (not recorded which). The origin of the receptors is a man aged 25-45 years who had recovered from COVID-19.

Here the CDR3 reads CASSYSSGGLNTEAFF. The DNA for the CDR3 is TGTGCCAGCAGTTACTCCAGCGGAGGGTTGAACACTGAAGCTTTCTTT. V is TRBV6-2 or TRBV6-3 and J is TRBJ1-1; D is unclear. The V and J ends lost 0 bases and 0 bases respectively, with 11 bases between them. There are 16 residues in the CDR3. Germline V gene sequence: CDR1 MNHEY, CDR2 SVGEGT.

V and J are TRBV7-3 and TRBJ2-7; 8 bases fit TRBD1. V lost 4 bases and J lost 6; bases outside the gene matches: 5. The CDR3 is 13 residues long. Per germline, CDR1 SGHTA and CDR2 FQGTGA. CDR3 sequence: CASSSQGASEQYF. The CDR3 nucleotides are TGTGCCAGCAGCTCGCAGGGGGCCTCCGAGCAGTACTTC.

This chain links TRBV15 with TRBJ1-5; 8 nucleotides agree with TRBD1. CDR3 length: 16 amino acids. V dropped 4 bases and J dropped 8; count of bases not matched to a gene: 13. The V gene's germline CDR1 is LNHNV and CDR2 YYDKDF (reference sequence). The CDR3 protein is CATSTHRGGTLEPQHF. DNA for the CDR3: TGTGCCACCAGCACACACAGGGGGGGCACCTTGGAGCCCCAGCATTTT. The complete variable domain, with remaining parts taken from reference TRBV15 and TRBJ1-5, reads DAMVIQNPRYQVTQFGKPVTLSCSQTLNHNVMYWYQQKSSQAPKLLFHYYDKDFNNEADTPDNFQSRRPNTSFCFLDIRSPGLGDTAMYLCATSTHRGGTLEPQHFGDGTRLSIL.

This CDR3 reads CASSLVSEETQYF. CDR3 DNA: TGTGCCAGCAGCTTAGTGAGTGAAGAGACCCAGTACTTC. The chain carries TRBV11-3 and TRBJ2-5; D is undetermined. This CDR3 has 13 residues. CDR1 is SGHNT and CDR2 is YENEEA in the germline V gene. V lost 1 base and J 3 bases, leaving 6 bases between the germline ends. The entire variable domain, with the rest obtained from reference TRBV11-3 and TRBJ2-5, is as follows: EAGVVQSPRYKIIEKKQPVAFWCNPISGHNTLYWYLQNLGQGPELLIRYENEEAVDDSQLPKDRFSAERLKGVDSTLKIQPAELGDSAVYLCASSLVSEETQYFGPGTRLLVL.

The chain couples TRBV24-1 to TRBJ1-2; TRBD1 matches 8 bases. After removal of 3 bases from V and 8 bases from J, the junction contained 7 bases not matched to a gene. Germline V gives CDR1 KGHDR, CDR2 SFDVKD. The CDR3 consists of 14 residues. CDR3 loop: CATSDTGQAKGYTF. The CDR3 DNA follows: TGTGCCACCAGTGATACGGGACAGGCGAAGGGCTACACCTTC.

This clone was detected only a few times. The chain joins TRBV5-4 to TRBJ2-5; tentatively, D is TRBD2 (5 bases). The germline gives CDR1 SGHNT, CDR2 YYREEE (reference sequence). The germline V and J ends were trimmed by 4 bases and 3 bases, with 10 bases remaining between them. This CDR3 is 13 amino acids long. The CDR3 loop is CASSGAVEETQYF. DNA for the CDR3: TGTGCCAGCAGCGGAGCGGTAGAAGAGACCCAGTACTTC.

The genes are TRBV29-1 and TRBJ1-1, with D tentatively TRBD1 (6 bases). Trimming removed 7 bases from V and 0 bases from J, with 15 bases in between. The CDR3 contains 14 residues. The germline CDR1 and CDR2 sequences are SQVTM and ANQGSEA. CDR3 amino acids: CSALQTGMNTEAFF. DNA of the CDR3: TGCAGCGCCCTCCAGACAGGAATGAACACTGAAGCTTTCTTT.

The chain uses TRBV7-9 and TRBJ2-7; 8 positions match TRBD1. The CDR3 runs to 16 residues. The germline V gene encodes CDR1 SEHNR and CDR2 FQNEAQ (reference sequence). With V trimmed by 4 bases and J by 0 bases, 8 bases remained unmatched. CDR3 amino acids: CASSSPTGASSYEQYF. For the CDR3, the DNA is TGTGCCAGCAGCTCACCGACAGGGGCAAGCTCCTACGAGCAGTACTTC.

This chain uses TRBV15 with TRBJ2-7; 8 bases align to TRBD2. V dropped 0 bases and J dropped 2; count of bases not matched to a gene: 9. Germline V lookup: CDR1 LNHNV, CDR2 YYDKDF (reference sequence). The CDR3 consists of 17 residues. The CDR3 loop is CATSRDFFSGSAYEQYF. The CDR3 DNA follows: TGTGCCACCAGCAGAGATTTTTTCAGCGGGAGTGCCTACGAGCAGTACTTC.

A few counts support this clone. This chain links TRBV24-1 with TRBJ2-2; maybe TRBD2 (5 bases). Germline CDR1 KGHDR, CDR2 SFDVKD. The germline V and J ends were trimmed by 2 bases and 4 bases, with 7 bases remaining between them. The CDR3 is 14 amino acids. This CDR3 reads CATSDYGVTGELFF. The CDR3 nucleotides read TGTGCCACCAGTGATTACGGGGTCACCGGGGAGCTGTTTTTT.

The genes are TRBV5-6 and TRBJ2-7; D unresolved. This CDR3 has 14 residues. Germline V gene data show CDR1 as SGHDT and CDR2 as YYEEEE. Trimming left V 0 bases short and J 0 bases short, with 7 bases between. The chain's CDR3 is CASSLDSNSYEQYF. The DNA of the CDR3 is TGTGCCAGCAGCTTGGACTCAAACTCCTACGAGCAGTACTTC.

The genes are TRBV7-9 and TRBJ2-2, with D perhaps matching TRBD1 (5 bases). V was cut by 4 bases and J by 1 base, with 13 bases left in between. This CDR3 spans 16 amino acids. Germline V gene lookup returns CDR1 SEHNR and CDR2 FQNEAQ (reference sequence). CDR3 nucleotide sequence: TGTGCCAGCAGCTATCATAAAGGACAGAACACCGGGGAGCTGTTTTTT. Translated, it gives CASSYHKGQNTGELFF.

The chain couples TRBV14 to TRBJ1-2; maybe TRBD1 (5 bases). The CDR3 runs 13 residues. Germline V gene data show CDR1 as SGHDN and CDR2 as FVKESK. Trimming shortened V by 5 bases and J by 2 bases, and 9 bases separated the two germline ends. In nucleotides, the CDR3 is TGTGCCAGCAGCGCGGGGGGGAACTATGGCTACACCTTC. Its protein product is CASSAGGNYGYTF.

The V gene is TRBV24-1, the J gene TRBJ2-1; 7 nucleotides match TRBD2. Losses at the gene ends were 0 bases for V and 9 bases for J; bases not matched to a gene: 13. The CDR3 covers 17 residues. In germline, CDR1 is KGHDR, CDR2 SFDVKD. The CDR3 DNA follows: TGTGCCACCAGTGATTTGAAGGGGCAACGAGCGGGAAGTGAGCAGTTCTTC. It specifies CATSDLKGQRAGSEQFF.

The J gene is TRBJ1-2, the V gene TRBV10-3; D unclear. The CDR3 contains 15 residues. Trimming shortened V by 3 bases and J by 3 bases, and 14 bases separated the two germline ends. Germline values: CDR1 ENHRY, CDR2 SYGVKD. The CDR3 here is CAISDPPESYYGYTF. The DNA of the CDR3 is TGTGCCATCAGTGATCCACCTGAGAGCTACTATGGCTACACCTTC.

In DNA form, the CDR3 reads TGCGCCAGCAGCCAAGATTCCGGGGGTCGGAACGAGCAGTACTTC. Its protein is CASSQDSGGRNEQYF. V is TRBV4-1 and J is TRBJ2-7; D is possibly TRBD2 (6 bases). V lost 0 bases and J 5 bases, leaving 14 bases between the germline ends. This CDR3 contains 15 residues. In germline, CDR1 is MGHRA, CDR2 YSYEKL.

V and J are TRBV27 and TRBJ1-5, with a possible D match to TRBD1 (6 bases). From germline, CDR1 is MNHEY and CDR2 SMNVEV (reference sequence). With 5 bases removed from V and 3 bases from J, the gap between germline ends came to 14 bases. The CDR3 is 15 amino acids. DNA of the CDR3: TGTGCCAGCAGTACCGGACAGCTCATCAATCAGCCCCAGCATTTT. Translation gives CASSTGQLINQPQHF.

DNA of the CDR3: TGTGCCAGCAGCTTGGGTAACCGACAGGGGGAGACCGGGGAGCTGTTTTTT. It yields the protein CASSLGNRQGETGELFF. The V call is TRBV5-4, the J call TRBJ2-2, with 9 bases fitting TRBD1. This CDR3 is 17 amino acids long. CDR1 is SGHNT, CDR2 YYREEE, per germline (reference sequence). Trimming took 0 bases from V and 5 from J; bases not matched to a gene: 8.

The chain joins TRBV30 to TRBJ2-2; possible D gene TRBD1, 6 bases. From germline, CDR1 is GTSNPN and CDR2 SVGIG (reference sequence). Deletions cut 4 bases from V and 0 bases from J, with 9 bases between. The length of the CDR3 is 14 residues. CDR3 nucleotides: TGTGCCTGGAAGGACAGCCCGAACACCGGGGAGCTGTTTTTT. This codes for CAWKDSPNTGELFF.